Listed below are T cell receptor beta chains from one sample, sequenced in a study of CD8+ T cells in alopecia areata. Assay: immunoSEQ multiplex PCR; the TCRdb copy retains only in-frame clones and omits some. The data contain about 11,000 clones, 59% of them singletons. The sample in question was skin, obtained at week 0. Every receptor here comes from a human donor with alopecia areata. CDR3s include the opening cysteine and the closing phenylalanine or tryptophan. A D gene is named only where the DNA matches it firmly. Expanded clones get a size class; other rows say once, few or many, or leave the size out.

>TRBJ2-4|TRBV7-2|.|TRBD2
CASSPLTSGAPKNIQYF
TGTGCCAGCAGCCCCTTGACTAGCGGGGCCCCCAAAAACATTCAGTACTTC
>TRBJ1-1|TRBV4-1|.|.
CASSQVPGLGTEAFF
TGCGCCAGCAGCCAAGTACCGGGCTTGGGCACTGAAGCTTTCTTT
>TRBJ2-3|TRBV5-1|.|.
CASSLAEITDTQYF
TGCGCCAGCAGCTTGGCGGAAATCACAGATACGCAGTATTTT
>TRBJ2-7|TRBV9|.|.
CASSVGSRPSYEQYF
TGTGCCAGCAGCGTAGGCAGCAGACCCTCCTACGAGCAGTACTTC
>TRBJ2-3|TRBV29-1|few|TRBD1
CSVVTGGGWDTQYF
TGCAGCGTCGTGACAGGGGGCGGGTGGGATACGCAGTATTTT
>TRBJ1-1|TRBV9|few|.
CASSVAGNTEAFF
TGTGCCAGCAGCGTAGCGGGGAACACTGAAGCTTTCTTT
>TRBJ2-2|TRBV7-3|.|.
CASSLNMPRTGELFF
TGTGCCAGCAGCTTAAATATGCCGAGGACCGGGGAGCTGTTTTTT
>TRBJ1-2|TRBV4-2|.|.
CASSPRWDPKGYTF
TGTGCCAGCAGCCCAAGATGGGATCCTAAGGGCTACACCTTC
>TRBJ1-1|TRBV5-1|few|.
CASSFRTNTEAFF
TGCGCCAGCAGCTTTCGGACGAACACTGAAGCTTTCTTT
>TRBJ2-7|TRBV7-6|.|TRBD2
CASSLASGQNSYEQYF
TGTGCCAGCAGCTTGGCTAGCGGACAAAACTCCTACGAGCAGTACTTC
>TRBJ2-7|TRBV6-5|.|TRBD1
CASSYSRGRGLEQYF
TGTGCCAGCAGTTACTCTAGGGGCAGGGGGCTCGAGCAGTACTTC
>TRBJ1-1|TRBV6-5|large|TRBD1
CASSYSIQGSDSEAFF
TGTGCCAGCAGTTACTCGATACAGGGGAGCGATTCCGAAGCTTTCTTT
>TRBJ2-7|TRBV2|few|.
CAKTRDGSYEQYF
TGTGCCAAAACTCGGGACGGATCCTACGAGCAGTACTTC
>TRBJ1-2|TRBV2|.|TRBD1
CASSRQGGKDGYTF
TGTGCCAGCAGCCGACAGGGTGGGAAGGATGGCTACACCTTC
>TRBJ1-1|TRBV9|.|TRBD1
CASMTGTENTEAFF
TGTGCCAGCATGACCGGGACAGAGAACACTGAAGCTTTCTTT
>TRBJ2-5|TRBV19|.|.
CATKQTVLQETQYF
TGTGCCACCAAACAGACAGTCTTACAAGAGACCCAGTACTTC
>TRBJ1-5|TRBV27|.|TRBD1
CASSLRPPGDRGVSQPQHF
TGTGCCAGCAGTCTCCGACCTCCGGGGGACAGGGGTGTAAGCCAGCCCCAGCATTTT
>TRBJ2-1|TRBV20-1|few|.
CSARGPNEQFF
TGCAGTGCTAGAGGTCCCAATGAGCAGTTCTTC
>TRBJ2-6|TRBV7-8|few|.
CASSLGRRGSGANVLTF
TGTGCCAGCAGCTTAGGGAGGAGGGGCTCTGGGGCCAACGTCCTGACTTTC
>TRBJ2-7|TRBV2|.|.
CASAGEGLSYEQYF
TGTGCCAGTGCTGGTGAAGGACTCTCCTACGAGCAGTACTTC
>TRBJ2-6|TRBV5-4|.|.
CASSLGGNPGANVLTF
TGTGCCAGCAGCTTAGGCGGTAATCCCGGGGCCAACGTCCTGACTTTC
>TRBJ2-2|TRBV29-1|.|.
CSACLQGGGELFF
TGCAGCGCTTGCTTACAGGGTGGCGGGGAGCTGTTTTTT
>TRBJ2-7|TRBV7-2|few|TRBD1
CASSLGGDRASEQYF
TGTGCCAGCAGCTTAGGCGGGGACAGGGCTTCCGAGCAGTACTTC
>TRBJ1-1|TRBV29-1|.|.
CSVERTGLGEAFF
TGCAGCGTTGAACGTACAGGGCTGGGTGAAGCTTTCTTT
>TRBJ1-1|TRBV18|.|.
CASSTTGALTSNTEAFF
TGTGCCAGCTCCACAACCGGGGCTCTGACTTCGAACACTGAAGCTTTCTTT
>TRBJ1-2|TRBV5-5|.|TRBD1
CASSPGTGLIFRGYTF
TGTGCCAGCAGCCCCGGGACAGGCTTAATATTTCGTGGCTACACCTTC
>TRBJ1-2|TRBV7-9|medium-sized|.
CASSKANSGYTF
TGTGCCAGCAGCAAAGCCAACTCTGGCTACACCTTC
>TRBJ2-7|TRBV6-6|.|.
CASSSPRGPYEQYF
TGTGCCAGCAGTTCCCCACGGGGTCCCTACGAGCAGTACTTC
>TRBJ2-7|TRBV4-1|.|.
CASSQGLVPSYEQYF
TGCGCCAGCAGCCAAGGGCTAGTCCCTTCCTACGAGCAGTACTTC
>TRBJ1-4|TRBV7-8|few|.
CASRLTAARRGLIYEKLFF
TGTGCCAGCAGGCTCACCGCCGCTCGCAGGGGACTCATCTATGAAAAACTGTTTTTT
>TRBJ1-1|TRBV13|.|TRBD1
CASSLGQEYMNTEAFF
TGTGCCAGCAGCCTCGGACAGGAGTACATGAACACTGAAGCTTTCTTT
>TRBJ2-1|TRBV7-3|.|.
CASSLVDPRRNEQFF
TGTGCCAGCAGCTTAGTCGATCCCCGCCGCAATGAGCAGTTCTTC
>TRBJ1-3|TRBV7-9|.|TRBD1
CASSLSRTGGSGNTIYF
TGTGCCAGCAGCTTATCCCGGACAGGGGGCTCTGGAAACACCATATATTTT
>TRBJ2-2|TRBV7-6|few|.
CASTLPGGNTGELFF
TGTGCCAGCACCCTTCCAGGAGGGAACACCGGGGAGCTGTTTTTT
>TRBJ2-3|TRBV11-2|.|TRBD1
CASSLEVDRGKRDTQYF
TGTGCCAGCAGCTTAGAAGTGGACAGGGGAAAGAGGGATACGCAGTATTTT
>TRBJ1-5|TRBV10-3|.|TRBD1
CAISSTGGEHQPQHF
TGTGCCATCAGTTCGACAGGGGGCGAACACCAGCCCCAGCATTTT
>TRBJ2-1|TRBV7-9|.|.
CASSPSWSYNEQFF
TGTGCCAGCAGCCCTAGTTGGTCCTACAATGAGCAGTTCTTC
>TRBJ1-1|TRBV27|.|TRBD1
CASSRWDREKNTEAFF
TGTGCCAGCAGCCGTTGGGACAGGGAGAAGAACACTGAAGCTTTCTTT
>TRBJ2-1|TRBV7-7|.|TRBD2
CASSEGTSGSRGNEQFF
TGTGCTAGCAGCGAAGGGACTAGCGGGAGCCGAGGCAATGAGCAGTTCTTC
>TRBJ2-5|TRBV6-6|.|TRBD1
CASSYIDRERETQYF
TGTGCCAGCAGTTACATAGACAGGGAACGGGAGACCCAGTACTTC
>TRBJ1-6|TRBV4-2|few|.
CASSQTDIYLYNSPLHF
TGTGCCAGCAGCCAGACGGACATCTATCTCTATAATTCACCCCTCCACTTT
>TRBJ2-6|TRBV4-1|.|.
CASSQDMGVLSGANVLTF
TGCGCCAGCAGCCAAGATATGGGGGTACTCTCTGGGGCCAACGTCCTGACTTTC
>TRBJ2-3|TRBV29-1|.|TRBD1
CSAPPIGDRVKDTQYF
TGCAGCGCACCTCCTATCGGGGACAGGGTCAAAGATACGCAGTATTTT
>TRBJ1-2|TRBV7-9|few|TRBD1
CASSTVTGYNYGYTF
TGTGCCAGCAGCACCGTGACAGGGTATAACTATGGCTACACCTTC
>TRBJ2-3|TRBV6-5|few|TRBD2
CASKTTSGTDTQYF
TGTGCCAGCAAGACTACTAGCGGCACAGATACGCAGTATTTT
>TRBJ2-1|TRBV9|.|TRBD1
CASSVPGPGQTNNEQFF
TGTGCCAGCAGCGTCCCGGGTCCGGGACAGACAAACAATGAGCAGTTCTTC
>TRBJ1-1|TRBV6-6|.|.
CASSSGQPSLNTEAFF
TGTGCCAGCAGTTCAGGACAGCCAAGTCTCAACACTGAAGCTTTCTTT
>TRBJ1-4|TRBV6-1|.|TRBD1
CASSAYRGTNEKLFF
TGTGCCAGCAGTGCTTACAGGGGTACTAATGAAAAACTGTTTTTT
>TRBJ2-1|TRBV30|few|TRBD2
CAWTSGGAMNNEQFF
TGTGCCTGGACTAGCGGGGGGGCGATGAACAATGAGCAGTTCTTC
>TRBJ1-1|TRBV7-6|few|TRBD1
CASSLGQPGNTEAFF
TGTGCCAGCAGCTTGGGACAGCCGGGGAACACTGAAGCTTTCTTT
>TRBJ2-1|TRBV14|few|TRBD2
CASSRLAGPIDDEQFF
TGTGCCAGCAGCCGACTAGCGGGGCCTATTGACGATGAGCAGTTCTTC
>TRBJ1-1|TRBV29-1|.|.
CSVGRRGWNTEAFF
TGCAGCGTTGGACGTCGGGGTTGGAACACTGAAGCTTTCTTT
>TRBJ2-2|TRBV19|.|TRBD1
CASRGWDRDTGELFF
TGTGCCAGTCGGGGCTGGGACAGGGACACCGGGGAGCTGTTTTTT
>TRBJ1-5|TRBV6-1|.|.
CASSDTGHSQPQHF
TGTGCCAGCAGTGATACAGGTCATAGTCAGCCCCAGCATTTT
>TRBJ1-1|TRBV10-1|few|TRBD1
CASSAGGSTEAFF
TGCGCCAGCAGTGCAGGGGGTTCGACTGAAGCTTTCTTT